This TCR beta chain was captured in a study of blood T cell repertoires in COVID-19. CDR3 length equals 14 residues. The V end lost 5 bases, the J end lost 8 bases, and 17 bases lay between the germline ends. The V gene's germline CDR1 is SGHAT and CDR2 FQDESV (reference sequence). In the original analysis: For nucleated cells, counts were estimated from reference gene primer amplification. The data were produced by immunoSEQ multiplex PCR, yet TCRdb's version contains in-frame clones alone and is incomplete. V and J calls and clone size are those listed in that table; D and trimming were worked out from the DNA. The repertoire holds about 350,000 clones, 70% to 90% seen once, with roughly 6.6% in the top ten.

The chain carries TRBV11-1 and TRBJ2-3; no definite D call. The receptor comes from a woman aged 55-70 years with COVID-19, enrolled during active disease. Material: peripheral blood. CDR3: CASSIVEVRGTQYF. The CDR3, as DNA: TGTGCCAGCAGCATAGTAGAGGTACGAGGTACGCAGTATTTT.